This T cell receptor (beta chain) comes out of a study of cytomegalovirus exposure and HLA in healthy donors. 13 Jbeta primers and 60 Vbeta primers were used for the PCR. Assay used: immunoSEQ multiplex PCR; TCRdb lists only in-frame clones, some missing. The sample has roughly 200,000 clones, around 75% seen once; the top ten hold 2.9%. Notes on this clone: The antigen is not known. The junction and the germline gene differ at one end; a read error may be behind it.

The CDR3 has 16 residues. The germline V gene has CDR1 SEHNR and CDR2 FQNEAQ (reference sequence). Healthy donors of bone marrow made up the group. General study results and limits: Later analysis showed most CMV-associated TCR beta chains appearing HLA-restricted. A later analysis by the authors found several of the most significant clusters apparently linked to common viral pathogens.

This receptor was obtained from a male donor in good health and CMV-seronegative. The chain carries TRBV7-9 and TRBJ2-2, with 8 bases that match TRBD2. The sequencing input was PBMCs. The CDR3 here is CSSSLGAAGDTGELFF. For the CDR3, the DNA is TGTTCCAGCAGCTTAGGGGCAGCGGGAGACACCGGGGAGCTGTTTTTT.